These 24 T cell receptor beta chains were all obtained from the same sample, sequenced in a study of cytomegalovirus exposure and HLA in healthy donors. PCR primers comprised 60 Vbeta and 13 Jbeta primers. The table came from immunoSEQ multiplex PCR; TCRdb's copy has only in-frame clones and leaves some out. The sample has about 140,000 clones, less than 85% seen once. The source material was PBMCs. The receptors derive from a woman aged 50 to 60 in good health and CMV-seropositive.

The V gene is TRBV6-5, the J gene TRBJ2-7, with 11 bases fitting TRBD2. Unmatched junction bases numbered 6, after V lost 2 bases and J lost 3 bases. This CDR3 has 16 amino acids. Looked up from germline, CDR1 is MNHEY and CDR2 is SVGAGI. DNA for the CDR3: TGTGCCAGCAGTTACCAAAGACTAGCGGGGAGCTACGAGCAGTACTTC. Translating gives CASSYQRLAGSYEQYF.

The V gene is TRBV2, the J gene TRBJ2-7, with no clear D. CDR1 and CDR2 from the germline V gene are SNHLY and FYNNEI. The CDR3 loop spans 11 amino acids. The ends were cut back, 6 bases at V and 5 bases at J, with 8 bases in the middle. CDR3 DNA sequence: TGTGCCAGCAGCGACGACAACGAGCAGTACTTC. Translating gives CASSDDNEQYF.

The chain combines TRBV2 with TRBJ2-1, with 8 bases lining up with TRBD1. This CDR3 is 14 amino acids long. Germline trimming cut 7 bases from V and 5 bases from J; bases unmatched to any gene: 7. Germline V gene sequence: CDR1 SNHLY, CDR2 FYNNEI. The CDR3 spells CASILTGADNEQFF. CDR3 DNA sequence: TGTGCCAGCATCCTGACAGGGGCGGACAATGAGCAGTTCTTC.

This chain connects TRBV5-6 to TRBJ1-5; D is possibly TRBD1 (6 bases). Looked up from germline, CDR1 is SGHDT and CDR2 is YYEEEE. Trimming pared 4 bases from V and 5 bases from J, leaving 13 bases between. The CDR3 runs 14 residues. The CDR3, as DNA: TGTGCCAGCAGCGGCAGGGGAAACTATCAGCCCCAGCATTTT. This gives the protein CASSGRGNYQPQHF.

This chain connects TRBV7-2 to TRBJ1-5; possibly TRBD1 for D (5 bases). Per the germline V gene, CDR1 is SGHTA and CDR2 is FQGNSA. The CDR3 consists of 16 residues. Trimming left V 2 bases short and J 2 bases short, with 13 bases between. The DNA for the CDR3 is TGTGCCAGCAGCTTAAGCGGGGGATTCGGCAATCAGCCCCAGCATTTT. This sequence encodes CASSLSGGFGNQPQHF. The variable domain in full, with the rest retrieved from reference TRBV7-2 and TRBJ1-5, is GAGVSQSPSNKVTEKGKDVELRCDPISGHTALYWYRQSLGQGLEFLIYFQGNSAPDKSGLPSDRFSAERTGGSVSTLTIQRTQQEDSAVYLCASSLSGGFGNQPQHFGDGTRLSIL.

There are a few counts of this clone. The chain links TRBV6-1 to TRBJ2-5; D possibly corresponds to TRBD2 (6 bases). The V gene lost 6 bases and the J gene lost 3 bases, with 11 bases spanning the gap. The CDR3 is 13 amino acids. Looked up from germline, CDR1 is MNHNS and CDR2 is SASEGT. CDR3: CASRRAGKETQYF. DNA of the CDR3: TGTGCCAGCAGGCGGGCGGGGAAAGAGACCCAGTACTTC.

The chain employs TRBV5-8 and TRBJ2-1, with D perhaps TRBD2 (6 bases). This CDR3 is built from 14 residues. Trimming pared 6 bases from V and 9 bases from J, leaving 19 bases between. Looked up from germline, CDR1 is SGHTS and CDR2 is YDEGEE. The CDR3, as DNA: TGTGCCAGCATCCCGGGACTCCCGGCGGGTGAGCAGTTCTTC. Its protein product is CASIPGLPAGEQFF.

The chain has TRBV30 and TRBJ2-1; the match to TRBD2 covers 11 bases. Trimming took 4 bases from V and 9 from J; bases not matched to a gene: 8. The CDR3 runs to 14 residues. Germline CDR1 GTSNPN, CDR2 SVGIG (reference sequence). This chain's CDR3 is CAWNAVAGGVEQFF. The DNA for the CDR3 is TGTGCCTGGAACGCCGTAGCGGGGGGGGTTGAGCAGTTCTTC.

The chain recombines TRBV2 with TRBJ2-7, with D possibly matching TRBD1 (5 bases). The CDR3 length is 14 residues. The V gene lost 4 bases and the J gene lost 5 bases, with 15 bases spanning the gap. Germline loops: CDR1 SNHLY, CDR2 FYNNEI. CDR3 residues: CASSAEQAPHEQYF. The DNA of the CDR3 is TGTGCCAGCAGTGCCGAACAGGCGCCACACGAGCAGTACTTC.

CDR3 in amino acids: CASRGSSGTGELFF. The DNA for the CDR3 is TGTGCCTCCCGGGGGAGTTCGGGCACCGGGGAGCTGTTTTTT. J is TRBJ2-2 and V is TRBV6-1; tentative D call: TRBD2 (6 bases). Deletions cut 11 bases from V and 4 bases from J, with 17 bases between. CDR3 size: 14 residues. In germline, CDR1 is MNHNS, CDR2 SASEGT.

The chain links TRBV5-1 to TRBJ1-2, with TRBD1 matching over 9 bases. The trim removed 6 bases at V and 10 bases at J, leaving 7 bases unmatched. Germline V lookup: CDR1 SGHRS, CDR2 YFSETQ. The CDR3 runs 12 residues. CDR3 in DNA: TGCGCCAGCAACCCGGGACAGGGTATCTACACCTTC. Translated: CASNPGQGIYTF. The whole variable domain, remainder taken from reference TRBV5-1 and TRBJ1-2, is KAGVTQTPRYLIKTRGQQVTLSCSPISGHRSVSWYQQTPGQGLQFLFEYFSETQRNKGNFPGRFSGRQFSNSRSEMNVSTLELGDSALYLCASNPGQGIYTFGSGTRLTVV.

The chain employs TRBV15 and TRBJ1-6, with 8 nucleotides matching TRBD1. The germline V gene has CDR1 LNHNV and CDR2 YYDKDF (reference sequence). V was pared by 0 bases and J by 10 bases, with 5 bases of the junction left unmatched. This CDR3 region has 15 residues. In DNA, the CDR3 is TGTGCCACCAGCAGAGAGACAGGGGTGCGGTCACCCCTCCACTTT. Encoded protein: CATSRETGVRSPLHF.

The rearrangement uses TRBV7-2 and TRBJ2-7; D remains unclear. Germline V CDR1 and CDR2: SGHTA, FQGNSA. This CDR3 is built from 13 residues. V was clipped by 5 bases and J by 3 bases, with 11 bases between them. The CDR3 spells CASSPLRNYEQYF. The CDR3 DNA reads as TGTGCCAGCAGCCCGTTGCGGAACTACGAGCAGTACTTC.

V gene TRBV28 combines with J gene TRBJ1-1; D unclear. V gave up 5 bases and J gave up 3 bases, with 7 bases separating them. The CDR3 has 12 residues. CDR1 is MDHEN and CDR2 is SYDVKM in the germline V gene. CDR3: CASSLSDTEAFF. CDR3 nucleotide sequence: TGTGCCAGCAGTCTTAGTGACACTGAAGCTTTCTTT.

The chain links TRBV30 to TRBJ2-1, with TRBD2 as a possible D gene (6 bases). Per germline, CDR1 GTSNPN and CDR2 SVGIG (reference sequence). V was shortened by 3 bases and J by 4 bases, with 13 bases between the two germline ends. This CDR3 has 14 amino acids. Here the CDR3 DNA reads TGTGCCTGGAGCTGGGGCGGGGTATACAATGAGCAGTTCTTC. This codes for CAWSWGGVYNEQFF.

V gene TRBV4-3 combines with J gene TRBJ2-1, with 8 bases matching TRBD1. The CDR3 is 15 amino acids. The J segment lost 5 bases and the V segment lost 1 base, leaving 4 bases of the junction unmatched. Germline CDR1 and CDR2: LGHNA and YSLEER. This chain's CDR3 is CASSQGGQGHNEQFF. CDR3 coding DNA: TGCGCCAGCAGCCAAGGCGGACAGGGCCACAATGAGCAGTTCTTC.

The CDR3 coding sequence is TGTGCCAGCAGCACGACAGGGACTGAAGCTTTCTTT. It yields the protein CASSTTGTEAFF. The chain has TRBV7-2 and TRBJ1-1; 7 nucleotides align to TRBD1. J was trimmed by 5 bases and V by 5 bases; bases with no gene match: 2. The CDR3 has 12 residues. CDR1 and CDR2 (germline): SGHTA, FQGNSA.

This chain joins TRBV28 and TRBJ1-3; weak D call: TRBD1 (6 bases). Germline V gives CDR1 MDHEN, CDR2 SYDVKM. Trimming cost V 4 bases and J 1 base, with 14 bases left between them. The CDR3 totals 16 residues. CDR3 bases: TGTGCCAGCAGTTCCCCTGGACAGCTTTCTGGAAACACCATATATTTT. Translated, it gives CASSSPGQLSGNTIYF.

The chain couples TRBV5-8 to TRBJ2-1; possibly TRBD1 for D (6 bases). The CDR3 has 12 residues. Per the germline V gene, CDR1 is SGHTS and CDR2 is YDEGEE. Deletions cut 1 base from V and 12 bases from J, with 11 bases between. The CDR3 loop reads CASSLQGNLQFF. CDR3 DNA: TGTGCCAGCAGCTTGCAGGGGAATTTGCAGTTCTTC.

V usage is TRBV11-2 and J usage is TRBJ2-1; 7 bases map to TRBD2. Per germline, CDR1 SGHAT and CDR2 FQNNGV. The junction had 6 bases not matched to a gene; V was cut back by 5 bases and J by 2 bases. The CDR3 runs to 15 residues. CDR3 sequence: CASSQGAGAYNEQFF. The CDR3 bases are TGTGCCAGCAGCCAAGGTGCGGGGGCCTACAATGAGCAGTTCTTC.

J is TRBJ1-1 and V is TRBV7-9; TRBD1 aligns across 12 bases. Trimming cost V 6 bases and J 5 bases; bases outside gene matches: 7. CDR3 length equals 15 residues. The germline V gene encodes CDR1 SEHNR and CDR2 FQNEAQ (reference sequence). In DNA, the CDR3 is TGTGCCAGCAGATCCGGGACAGGGGGCGGGACTGAAGCTTTCTTT. The encoded protein is CASRSGTGGGTEAFF.

The chain recombines TRBV2 with TRBJ2-3, with a possible D match to TRBD1 (5 bases). CDR1 and CDR2 (germline): SNHLY, FYNNEI. Trimming shortened V by 5 bases and J by 3 bases, and 18 bases separated the two germline ends. The CDR3 totals 16 residues. CDR3 amino acids: CASSLITQGSTDTQYF. CDR3 in DNA: TGTGCCAGCAGTTTGATTACCCAGGGATCGACAGATACGCAGTATTTT.

CDR3: CASSYLGGSEQYF. In DNA, the CDR3 is TGTGCCAGCAGCTATTTAGGAGGGTCCGAGCAGTACTTC. The J gene is TRBJ2-7, the V gene TRBV7-2; weak D call: TRBD2 (6 bases). V dropped 4 bases and J dropped 6 bases, with 13 bases sitting between them. This CDR3 contains 13 residues. The germline V gene has CDR1 SGHTA and CDR2 FQGNSA.

The rearrangement uses TRBV7-8 and TRBJ1-4; 8 nucleotides match TRBD1. Germline CDR1 SGHVS, CDR2 FQNEAQ. The CDR3 covers 16 residues. The ends lost 0 bases at V and 5 bases at J; junction bases unmatched: 5. For the CDR3, the DNA is TGTGCCAGCAGCTTAGCGTCAGGGGGCCAGAATGAAAAACTGTTTTTT. Its translation: CASSLASGGQNEKLFF.